Each of the 8 T cell receptor beta chains below was sequenced from the same sample in a study of CD8 T cells in ankylosing spondylitis. Findings and limits, study-wide: What appeared characteristic of ankylosing spondylitis blood was a TCR beta motif of fewer than ten highly homologous variants.

TCRdb re-analysed the 5' RACE reads in MiXCR, keeping a single row per CDR3 protein. In the table there are about 510,000 distinct CDR3 sequences, 5.3% of which are singletons. No cognate antigen is known for these TCRs. The specimen sequenced was blood, either unsorted or a sorted T cell fraction (not recorded which). The receptors shown here come from a male donor with ankylosing spondylitis.

This clonotype was picked up many times. This chain connects TRBV7-9 to TRBJ2-5, with D possibly TRBD1 on 5 matching bases. The CDR3 length is 13 residues. The V end lost 4 bases, the J end lost 7 bases, and 13 bases lay between the germline ends. Germline V gives CDR1 SEHNR, CDR2 FQNEAQ (reference sequence). The CDR3 loop is CASSSGLQGTQYF. The DNA for the CDR3 is TGTGCCAGCAGCTCAGGATTGCAGGGGACCCAGTACTTC.

This clonotype appeared many times. The chain combines TRBV29-1 with TRBJ1-2; D is unresolved. The length of the CDR3 is 12 residues. V was trimmed by 3 bases and J by 4 bases, leaving 9 bases between them. CDR1 is SQVTM, CDR2 ANQGSEA, per germline. The CDR3 region has the DNA TGCAGCGTTGAGGGGAACGGCTATGGCTACACCTTC. This encodes CSVEGNGYGYTF.

In its sample, this clonotype was seen many times. The chain links TRBV12-3 or TRBV12-4 to TRBJ1-4; 8 bases match TRBD1. The ends lost 3 bases at V and 4 bases at J; junction bases unmatched: 4. This CDR3 region has 15 residues. The CDR3 nucleotides read TGTGCCAGCAGTTTCCGGACAGGGTTTAATGAAAAACTGTTTTTT. Translated: CASSFRTGFNEKLFF.

This clonotype occurred many times. The chain joins TRBV12-3 or TRBV12-4 to TRBJ1-5; D is unresolved. The germline V and J ends were trimmed by 5 bases and 0 bases, with 8 bases remaining between them. The CDR3 covers 14 residues. CDR3 DNA sequence: TGTGCCAGCAGTGTTGGGAATAGCAATCAGCCCCAGCATTTT. Amino acid sequence: CASSVGNSNQPQHF.

This clonotype was detected ten times or more. The chain carries TRBV6-2 or TRBV6-3 and TRBJ1-3; unclear D gene. CDR1 is MNHEY and CDR2 is SVGEGT in the germline V gene. CDR3 size: 13 residues. The ends were cut back, 8 bases at V and 4 bases at J, with 12 bases in the middle. CDR3 nucleotide sequence: TGTGCCAGCGGCGACTTCGGAGGAAACACCATATATTTT. This translates into CASGDFGGNTIYF.

This clonotype was seen at least ten times. This rearrangement joins TRBV7-2 to TRBJ2-1; possibly TRBD1 or TRBD2 for D (5 bases each). CDR3 length: 11 amino acids. Germline V gene data show CDR1 as SGHTA and CDR2 as FQGNSA. V dropped 5 bases and J dropped 8 bases, with 7 bases sitting between them. The CDR3 reads CASSGGDEQFF. In DNA form, the CDR3 reads TGTGCCAGCAGCGGGGGAGATGAGCAGTTCTTC.

This clonotype has a handful of counts. This chain connects TRBV10-2 to TRBJ1-2; no definite D call. The CDR3 extends over 15 amino acids. Germline loops: CDR1 WSHSY, CDR2 SAAADI. The germline V and J ends were trimmed by 0 bases and 2 bases, with 10 bases remaining between them. The CDR3 reads CASSESRAPNYGYTF. CDR3 in DNA: TGCGCCAGCAGTGAGTCGAGAGCCCCGAACTATGGCTACACCTTC.

The sample holds many counts of this clonotype. This chain links TRBV20-1 with TRBJ1-5; D gene unclear. V was shortened by 4 bases and J by 2 bases, with 9 bases between the two germline ends. The CDR3 loop spans 13 amino acids. Germline CDR1 and CDR2: DFQATT and SNEGSKA (reference sequence). The CDR3 sequence: CSAIVGGNQPQHF. The DNA for the CDR3 is TGCAGTGCTATCGTGGGTGGCAATCAGCCCCAGCATTTT.